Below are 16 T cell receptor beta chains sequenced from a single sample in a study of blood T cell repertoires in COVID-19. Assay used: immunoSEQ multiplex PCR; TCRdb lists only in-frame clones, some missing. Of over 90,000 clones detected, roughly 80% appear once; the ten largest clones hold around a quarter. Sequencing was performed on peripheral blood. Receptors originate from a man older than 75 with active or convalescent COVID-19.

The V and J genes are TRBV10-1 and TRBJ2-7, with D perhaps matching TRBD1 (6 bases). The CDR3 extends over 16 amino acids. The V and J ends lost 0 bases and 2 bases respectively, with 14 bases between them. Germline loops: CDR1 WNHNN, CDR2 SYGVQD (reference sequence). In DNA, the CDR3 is TGCGCCAGCAGTGAGTCGAGGACAGATAAAACCTACGAGCAGTACTTC. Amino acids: CASSESRTDKTYEQYF.

Here the CDR3 DNA reads TGTGCCAGCAGCCTCGGGACAGGGGGCCCCTACGAGCAGTACTTC. Amino acid sequence: CASSLGTGGPYEQYF. The chain links TRBV27 to TRBJ2-7; TRBD1 aligns across 12 bases. The CDR3 sequence is 15 residues long. V dropped 6 bases and J dropped 2; count of bases not matched to a gene: 5. Germline V gene sequence: CDR1 MNHEY, CDR2 SMNVEV (reference sequence).

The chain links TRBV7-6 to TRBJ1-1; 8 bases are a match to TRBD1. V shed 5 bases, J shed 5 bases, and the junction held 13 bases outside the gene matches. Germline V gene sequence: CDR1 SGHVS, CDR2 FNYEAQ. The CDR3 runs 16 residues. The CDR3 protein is CASSPRPQGANTEAFF. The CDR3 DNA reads TGTGCCAGCAGCCCCCGCCCGCAGGGGGCGAATACTGAAGCTTTCTTT.

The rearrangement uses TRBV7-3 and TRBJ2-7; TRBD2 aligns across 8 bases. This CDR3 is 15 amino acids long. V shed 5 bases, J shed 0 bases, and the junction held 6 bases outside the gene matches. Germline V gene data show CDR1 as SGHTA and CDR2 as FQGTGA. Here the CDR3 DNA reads TGTGCCAGCAGCCCACTAGCGGCGAGCTCCTACGAGCAGTACTTC. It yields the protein CASSPLAASSYEQYF.

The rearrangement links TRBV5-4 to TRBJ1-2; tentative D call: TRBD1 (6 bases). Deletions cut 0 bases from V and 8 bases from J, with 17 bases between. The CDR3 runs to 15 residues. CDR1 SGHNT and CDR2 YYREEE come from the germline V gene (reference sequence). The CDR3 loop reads CASSLVRGDLGGYTF. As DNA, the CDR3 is TGTGCCAGCAGCTTGGTCAGGGGAGACCTAGGCGGCTACACCTTC.

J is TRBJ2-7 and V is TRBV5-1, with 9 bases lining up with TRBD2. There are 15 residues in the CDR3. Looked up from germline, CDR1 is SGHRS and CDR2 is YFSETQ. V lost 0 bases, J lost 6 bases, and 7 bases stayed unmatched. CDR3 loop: CASSLAVAGAGEQYF. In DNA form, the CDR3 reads TGCGCCAGCAGCTTGGCGGTAGCGGGGGCCGGCGAGCAGTACTTC.

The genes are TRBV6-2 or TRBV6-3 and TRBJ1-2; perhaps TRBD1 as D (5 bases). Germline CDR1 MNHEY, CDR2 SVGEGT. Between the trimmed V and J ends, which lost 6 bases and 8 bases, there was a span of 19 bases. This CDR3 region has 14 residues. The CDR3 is CASSPQQALGGYTF. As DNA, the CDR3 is TGTGCCAGCAGCCCTCAACAGGCCCTGGGAGGCTACACCTTC.

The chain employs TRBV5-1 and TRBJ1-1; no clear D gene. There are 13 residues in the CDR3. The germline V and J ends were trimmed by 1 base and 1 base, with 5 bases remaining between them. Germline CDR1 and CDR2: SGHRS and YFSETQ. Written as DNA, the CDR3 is TGCGCCAGCAGCTTGATCTCGAACACTGAAGCTTTCTTT. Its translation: CASSLISNTEAFF.

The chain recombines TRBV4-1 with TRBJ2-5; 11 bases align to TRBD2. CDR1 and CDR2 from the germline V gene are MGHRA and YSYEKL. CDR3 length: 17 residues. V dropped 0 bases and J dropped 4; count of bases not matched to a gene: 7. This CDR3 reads CASSQEFLAGGIETQYF. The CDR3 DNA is TGCGCCAGCAGCCAAGAGTTTCTAGCGGGGGGCATAGAGACCCAGTACTTC.

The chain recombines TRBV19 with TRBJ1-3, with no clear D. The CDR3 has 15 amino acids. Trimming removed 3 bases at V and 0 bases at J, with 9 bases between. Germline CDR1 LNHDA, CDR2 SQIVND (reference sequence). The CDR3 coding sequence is TGTGCCAGTAGTATCGGGTTGGACTCTGGAAACACCATATATTTT. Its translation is CASSIGLDSGNTIYF.

The CDR3 loop reads CASSLVSFNEKLFF. CDR3 sequence (DNA): TGTGCCAGCAGCTTAGTGAGCTTCAATGAAAAACTGTTTTTT. The rearrangement uses TRBV11-2 and TRBJ1-4; no firm D call. The CDR3 spans 14 residues. CDR1 SGHAT and CDR2 FQNNGV come from the germline V gene. V dropped 1 base and J dropped 5 bases, with 8 bases sitting between them.

CDR3 in amino acids: CASGLGGGGTDTQYF. The CDR3 bases are TGTGCTAGTGGTTTGGGTGGGGGAGGGACAGATACGCAGTATTTT. The genes are TRBV12-5 and TRBJ2-3; 7 bases agree with TRBD2. CDR1 and CDR2 from the germline V gene are LGHNT and FRNRAP. Unmatched junction bases numbered 4, after V lost 1 base and J lost 3 bases. The CDR3 is made up of 15 amino acids.

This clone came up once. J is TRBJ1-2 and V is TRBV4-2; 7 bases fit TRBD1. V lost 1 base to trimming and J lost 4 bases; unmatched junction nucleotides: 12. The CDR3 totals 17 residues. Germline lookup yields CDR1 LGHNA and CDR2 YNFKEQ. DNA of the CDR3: TGTGCCAGCAGCCAAGTAATGATAGGGGGCAGTGTCTATGGCTACACCTTC. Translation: CASSQVMIGGSVYGYTF.

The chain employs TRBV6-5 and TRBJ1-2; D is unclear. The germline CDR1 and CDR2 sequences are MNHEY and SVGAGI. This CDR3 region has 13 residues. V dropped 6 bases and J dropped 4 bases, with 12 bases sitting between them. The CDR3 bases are TGTGCCAGCAGACCCCGGGAGCTCTATGGCTACACCTTC. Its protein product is CASRPRELYGYTF.

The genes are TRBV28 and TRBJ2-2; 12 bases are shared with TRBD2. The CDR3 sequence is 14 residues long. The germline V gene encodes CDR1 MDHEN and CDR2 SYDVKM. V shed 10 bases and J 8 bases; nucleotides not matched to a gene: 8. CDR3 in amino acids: CATVLAGGIGELFF. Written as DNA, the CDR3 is TGTGCCACCGTACTAGCGGGGGGCATTGGGGAGCTGTTTTTT.

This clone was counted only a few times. CDR3 protein: CASSRGGQGNFANEKLFF. The DNA for the CDR3 is TGTGCCAGCAGCCGGGGGGGACAGGGTAATTTCGCTAATGAAAAACTGTTTTTT. The chain couples TRBV5-4 to TRBJ1-4; 9 nucleotides line up with TRBD1. V lost 4 bases and J lost 3; bases outside the gene matches: 13. CDR1 and CDR2 (germline): SGHNT, YYREEE (reference sequence). The CDR3 runs to 18 residues.